This T cell receptor (beta chain) derives from a study of CXCR3-negative and CXCR3-positive naive CD8 T cells. Looked up from germline, CDR1 is SGHTA and CDR2 is FQGNSA. This CDR3 has 16 residues. Points on this clonotype: Its antigen is currently unknown.

Study-wide points: CXCR3-positive naive cells had more hydrophobic TRB CDR3s than CXCR3-negative naive cells. In naive cells, CXCR3-negative and CXCR3-positive subsets had similar TRBV-TRBJ usage; memory cells differed.

It was by 5' RACE with UMI labels that the TRB cDNA libraries were prepared. For each CDR3 protein, TCRdb gives one entry from its re-call of the 5' RACE reads, without DNA. In total, the table holds some 120,000 distinct CDR3 sequences. Those CD8+ T cells considered naive were CD45RO-CCR7+CD27+CD95-. The sample taken for sequencing was naive CXCR3+ CD8+ T cells from blood. Regarding subset: CD45RO-CCR7+CD27+CD95- naive CD8+ T cells expressing CXCR3 (TNR3+). The chain employs TRBV7-2 and TRBJ2-1; TCRdb's D call of TRBD2 is untestable without DNA. The TCR was taken from a human donor in good health. Some clones in this sample may be carry-over from other donors' samples. CDR3 sequence: CASSVLPSGENNEQFF.